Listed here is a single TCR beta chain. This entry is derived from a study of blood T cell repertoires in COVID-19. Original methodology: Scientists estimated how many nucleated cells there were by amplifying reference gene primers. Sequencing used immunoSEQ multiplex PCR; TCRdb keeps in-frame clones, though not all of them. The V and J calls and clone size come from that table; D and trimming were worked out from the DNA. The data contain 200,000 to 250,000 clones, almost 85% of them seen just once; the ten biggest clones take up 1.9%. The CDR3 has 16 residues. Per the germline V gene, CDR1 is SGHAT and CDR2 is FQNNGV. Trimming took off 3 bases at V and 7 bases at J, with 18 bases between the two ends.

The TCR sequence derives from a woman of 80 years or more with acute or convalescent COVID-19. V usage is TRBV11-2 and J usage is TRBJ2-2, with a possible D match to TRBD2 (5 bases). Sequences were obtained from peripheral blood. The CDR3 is CASSFPGWNTNGELFF. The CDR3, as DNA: TGTGCCAGCAGCTTTCCGGGATGGAACACCAACGGGGAGCTGTTTTTT.